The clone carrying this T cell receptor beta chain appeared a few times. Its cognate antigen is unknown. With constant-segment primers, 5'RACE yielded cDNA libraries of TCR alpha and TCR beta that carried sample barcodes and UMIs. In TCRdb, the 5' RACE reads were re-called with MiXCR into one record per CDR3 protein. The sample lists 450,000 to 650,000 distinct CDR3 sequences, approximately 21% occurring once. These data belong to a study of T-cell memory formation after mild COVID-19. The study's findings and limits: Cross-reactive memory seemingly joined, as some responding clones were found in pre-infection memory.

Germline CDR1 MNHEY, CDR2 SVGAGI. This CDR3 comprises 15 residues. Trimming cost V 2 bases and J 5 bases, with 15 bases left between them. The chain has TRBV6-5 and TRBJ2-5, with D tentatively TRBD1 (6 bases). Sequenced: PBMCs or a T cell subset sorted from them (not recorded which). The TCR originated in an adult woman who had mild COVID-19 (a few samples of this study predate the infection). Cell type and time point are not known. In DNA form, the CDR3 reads TGTGCCAGCAGTTACGGGACATCTAGGATGGAGACCCAGTACTTC. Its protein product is CASSYGTSRMETQYF.